These T cell receptor beta chains were read from a single sample in a study of beta chain features in type 1 diabetes. Some clones are missing from TCRdb's copy, which holds only in-frame ones; the method was immunoSEQ multiplex PCR. The repertoire includes approximately 730,000 clones, 13% of them detected once, and roughly 0.022% sits in the top ten. The sequenced sample consisted of naive CD4+ T cells from blood. These receptor sequences come from a man aged 18 to 30 with type 1 diabetes. Both conserved end residues are part of each CDR3. A D gene is named only where the DNA matches it firmly. Clone size is not always given. Where it is, it says once, few, many or a class for expanded clones.

cdr3_aa,cdr3_nt,clone_size,j_call,v_call,d_call
CASSSPAQGKGEQYF,TGTGCCAGCAGTTCTCCCGCGCAGGGGAAGGGGGAGCAGTACTTC,few,TRBJ2-7,TRBV28,-
CASSLVGGGNYNEQFF,TGTGCCAGCAGCTTAGTCGGGGGAGGTAACTACAATGAGCAGTTCTTC,few,TRBJ2-1,TRBV7-2,-
CACSGQGDSPLHF,TGTGCCTGTTCGGGACAGGGGGATTCACCCCTCCACTTT,few,TRBJ1-6,TRBV30,TRBD1
CATRSNTEAFF,TGTGCCACCAGATCTAACACTGAAGCTTTCTTT,-,TRBJ1-1,TRBV15,-
CASSDRSGGEQYF,TGTGCCAGTAGCGACCGATCTGGGGGCGAGCAGTACTTC,few,TRBJ2-7,TRBV19,-
CASSSQRDKFF,TGCGCCAGCAGCTCACAGCGGGACAAATTCTTC,-,TRBJ2-1,TRBV5-1,-
CSVEDLGPGGYGYTF,TGCAGCGTTGAAGATCTGGGACCGGGGGGCTATGGCTACACCTTC,few,TRBJ1-2,TRBV29-1,-
CASSETGNPPGANVLTF,TGTGCCAGCAGTGAGACAGGGAATCCCCCTGGGGCCAACGTCCTGACTTTC,few,TRBJ2-6,TRBV6-1,TRBD1
CASSHPGRDVLDEQFF,TGCGCCAGCAGCCACCCCGGCAGGGATGTTCTCGATGAGCAGTTCTTC,few,TRBJ2-1,TRBV5-1,-
CASSLQGTRTDTQYF,TGTGCCAGCAGCTTACAGGGGACGCGCACAGATACGCAGTATTTT,-,TRBJ2-3,TRBV6-5,TRBD1
CAWSVDSTNQPQHF,TGTGCCTGGAGTGTAGACAGCACCAATCAGCCCCAGCATTTT,-,TRBJ1-5,TRBV30,-
CAWSEQGKGYTF,TGTGCCTGGAGTGAACAGGGTAAAGGCTACACCTTC,-,TRBJ1-2,TRBV30,-
CASSSGLAGNEQFF,TGTGCCAGTAGTTCGGGACTAGCTGGGAATGAGCAGTTCTTC,few,TRBJ2-1,TRBV19,TRBD2
CASSSGHLEAFF,TGTGCCAGCAGCTCTGGACACCTTGAAGCTTTCTTT,few,TRBJ1-1,TRBV5-4,-
CASSLFAAYEQYF,TGTGCCAGCAGTTTATTTGCGGCCTACGAGCAGTACTTC,-,TRBJ2-7,TRBV27,-
CASTGGAGEAFF,TGTGCCAGCACCGGCGGGGCAGGTGAAGCTTTCTTT,-,TRBJ1-1,TRBV28,-
CASSSGASTDTQYF,TGTGCCAGCAGTTCGGGGGCCAGCACAGATACGCAGTATTTT,few,TRBJ2-3,TRBV6-1,-
CASSSIGTVSYEQYF,TGTGCCAGCAGCTCGATAGGGACAGTTTCCTACGAGCAGTACTTC,few,TRBJ2-7,TRBV7-9,TRBD1
CASSPGGPVNTEAFF,TGTGCCAGCAGCCCTGGGGGACCCGTGAACACTGAAGCTTTCTTT,few,TRBJ1-1,TRBV7-9,-
CASSGTGGTDTQYF,TGTGCCTCTTCCGGGACAGGGGGGACAGATACGCAGTATTTT,-,TRBJ2-3,TRBV30,TRBD1
CASSQAASGDKNIQYF,TGCGCCAGCAGCCAAGCGGCTAGCGGGGACAAAAACATTCAGTACTTC,few,TRBJ2-4,TRBV4-1,TRBD2
CASSQDLRGQETQYF,TGCGCCAGCAGCCAAGATTTACGGGGTCAAGAGACCCAGTACTTC,-,TRBJ2-5,TRBV4-1,-
CASSLTENTEAFF,TGTGCCAGCAGCTTAACGGAGAACACTGAAGCTTTCTTT,-,TRBJ1-1,TRBV7-9,-